These 29 T cell receptor beta chains were all obtained from the same sample, sequenced in a study of T cells in Graves' hyperthyroidism and ophthalmopathy. The CDR3 regions of TCR beta were amplified from RNA transcripts. During a first-round RT-PCR of the TCR CDR3, the HTBI primer set was used. TCRdb itself ran the multiplex PCR reads through MiXCR, one entry per CDR3 protein. The sample yields 500,000 or so distinct CDR3 sequences, about 15% seen once. The sample consisted of blood. All receptors come from a woman aged 18 to 35 with Graves' ophthalmopathy.

Regarding this clonotype: A much larger clone sits a single nucleotide away, making a read error possible. The J gene is TRBJ1-1, the V gene TRBV7-9; 7 positions agree with TRBD1. The CDR3 length is 22 residues. The germline V gene encodes CDR1 SEHNR and CDR2 FQNEAQ (reference sequence). The CDR3: CAGSFSLPDLGGGGGTNTEAFF. CDR3 nucleotides: TGTGCCGGCAGCTTTTCCCTACCCGATTTAGGGGGCGGGGGCGGCACGAACACTGAAGCTTTCTTT.

The V call is TRBV28, the J call TRBJ2-3, with D hard to call. Trimming cost V 1 base and J 2 bases, with 7 bases left between them. Germline CDR1 reads MDHEN; CDR2 reads SYDVKM. The length of the CDR3 is 14 residues. CDR3 sequence (DNA): TGTGCCAGCAGTTTATTGGTAGACACAGATACGCAGTATTTT. This sequence encodes CASSLLVDTDTQYF.

This clonotype was recorded a few times. The V call is TRBV6-2 or TRBV6-3, the J call TRBJ2-1; 10 bases match TRBD2. Per germline, CDR1 MNHEY and CDR2 SVGEGT. V shed 0 bases, J shed 3 bases, and the junction held 8 bases outside the gene matches. This CDR3 has 18 residues. In DNA form, the CDR3 reads TGTGCCAGCAGTTACTCGATCGACGGACTAGCGGACTACAATGAGCAGTTCTTC. Amino acid sequence: CASSYSIDGLADYNEQFF.

This clonotype was seen ten or more times. V is TRBV28 and J is TRBJ2-3, with a tentative D call TRBD2 (6 bases). V lost 2 bases and J lost 2, with 14 bases in between. This CDR3 has 16 residues. Germline assignment: CDR1 MDHEN and CDR2 SYDVKM. The CDR3 is CASSLQRDLPTDTQYF. For the CDR3, the DNA is TGTGCCAGCAGTTTACAACGGGACTTACCCACAGATACGCAGTATTTT.

This clonotype came up many times. J is TRBJ2-7 and V is TRBV28, with 9 positions matching TRBD1. The CDR3 consists of 14 residues. From germline, CDR1 is MDHEN and CDR2 SYDVKM. J lost 4 bases, V lost 5 bases, and 6 bases had no gene match. The DNA of the CDR3 is TGTGCCAGCAGTCGTCCCGGGACAGGGTACGAGCAGTACTTC. Amino acid sequence: CASSRPGTGYEQYF.

The count of this clonotype is one. The genes are TRBV12-3 or TRBV12-4 and TRBJ2-5; 9 nucleotides line up with TRBD2. The V gene end was trimmed by 3 bases and the J gene end by 2 bases; junction bases not matched to a gene: 7. The CDR3 sequence is 16 residues long. DNA of the CDR3: TGTGCCAGCAGTTTTAGGTTAGCGGGAGAACAAGAGACCCAGTACTTC. It specifies CASSFRLAGEQETQYF.

This clonotype has ten or more counts. The chain employs TRBV27 and TRBJ2-5; possibly TRBD1 or TRBD2 for D (5 bases each). Trimming cost V 4 bases and J 5 bases, with 20 bases left between them. The CDR3 consists of 16 residues. Germline V gene lookup returns CDR1 MNHEY and CDR2 SMNVEV (reference sequence). The CDR3 protein is CASSSRGTSRLETQYF. The CDR3 nucleotides read TGTGCCAGCAGTTCGAGAGGGACCAGCCGACTCGAGACCCAGTACTTC.

Comments on this clonotype: A read error may account for a junction end that differs from germline. The chain uses TRBV7-9 and TRBJ2-1; D may correspond to TRBD1 or TRBD2 (5 bases each). The germline gives CDR1 SEHNR, CDR2 FQNEAQ (reference sequence). The CDR3 totals 15 residues. As DNA, the CDR3 is TGTGCCTGCAGTTCGGGATTGGGGGAATACAATGAGCAGTTCTTC. This encodes CACSSGLGEYNEQFF. Combining the CDR3 with reference TRBV7-9 and TRBJ2-1 gives the whole variable domain DTGVSQNPRHKITKRGQNVTFRCDPISEHNRLYWYRQTLGQGPEFLTYFQNEAQLEKSRLLSDRFSAERPKGSFSTLEIQRTEQGDSAMYLCACSSGLGEYNEQFFGPGTRLTVL.

This clonotype was recorded at least ten times. This chain joins TRBV2 and TRBJ2-5; a possible D gene is TRBD2 (5 bases). The length of the CDR3 is 15 residues. Deletions cut 2 bases from V and 2 bases from J, with 12 bases between. Germline V lookup: CDR1 SNHLY, CDR2 FYNNEI. CDR3 in amino acids: CASSEQLGRQETQYF. Here the CDR3 DNA reads TGTGCCAGCAGTGAACAACTGGGGAGACAAGAGACCCAGTACTTC. Full variable domain (remainder filled in from reference TRBV2 and TRBJ2-5): EPEVTQTPSHQVTQMGQEVILRCVPISNHLYFYWYRQILGQKVEFLVSFYNNEISEKSEIFDDQFSVERPDGSNFTLKIRSTKLEDSAMYFCASSEQLGRQETQYFGPGTRLLVL.

The V call is TRBV19, the J call TRBJ1-1; 10 nucleotides agree with TRBD1. From germline, CDR1 is LNHDA and CDR2 SQIVND (reference sequence). The CDR3 loop spans 15 amino acids. With V trimmed by 4 bases and J by 3 bases, 5 bases remained unmatched. CDR3 residues: CASSKWDRGDTEAFF. DNA for the CDR3: TGTGCCAGTAGTAAGTGGGACAGGGGTGACACTGAAGCTTTCTTT.

The rearrangement joins TRBV5-1 to TRBJ2-7, with 7 bases fitting TRBD1. V was clipped by 3 bases and J by 3 bases; unmatched bases: 3. Germline V CDR1 and CDR2: SGHRS, YFSETQ. There are 13 residues in the CDR3. The CDR3 is CASSWGQFYEQYF. CDR3 coding DNA: TGCGCCAGCAGCTGGGGACAGTTCTACGAGCAGTACTTC.

The CDR3 nucleotides read TGTGCCAGTAGTACCCGGGACAGGGGTGGCTACACCTTC. Protein sequence: CASSTRDRGGYTF. The chain couples TRBV19 to TRBJ1-2; 10 nucleotides match TRBD1. Per germline, CDR1 LNHDA and CDR2 SQIVND (reference sequence). J was trimmed by 7 bases and V by 4 bases; bases with no gene match: 3. The CDR3 sequence is 13 residues long.

In its sample, this clonotype was seen a few times. The chain couples TRBV19 to TRBJ1-2; D gene unclear. Germline V gene sequence: CDR1 LNHDA, CDR2 SQIVND (reference sequence). V was shortened by 3 bases and J by 0 bases, with 8 bases between the two germline ends. The CDR3 sequence is 14 residues long. The DNA for the CDR3 is TGTGCCAGTAGTATTCAGGAACCTAACTATGGCTACACCTTC. Protein sequence: CASSIQEPNYGYTF.

In this sample, this clonotype turned up a few times. V and J are TRBV20-1 and TRBJ2-1; D call uncertain. The CDR3 length is 15 residues. Trimming left V 6 bases short and J 5 bases short, with 20 bases between. CDR1 DFQATT and CDR2 SNEGSKA come from the germline V gene (reference sequence). In DNA, the CDR3 is TGCAGTGCCGCTCGCCCGGTCGCTCGTCACAATGAGCAGTTCTTC. It yields the protein CSAARPVARHNEQFF.

V and J are TRBV20-1 and TRBJ2-7, with D unresolved. CDR3 length: 13 residues. V was trimmed by 6 bases and J by 0 bases, leaving 12 bases between them. Per germline, CDR1 DFQATT and CDR2 SNEGSKA (reference sequence). The CDR3 coding sequence is TGCAGTGCCCTCGAGAGACCCTCCTACGAGCAGTACTTC. Amino acid sequence: CSALERPSYEQYF.

Only a few counts were recorded for this clonotype. The chain employs TRBV7-9 and TRBJ2-6; D assignment may be TRBD1 or TRBD2 (5 bases each). Trimming pared 9 bases from V and 2 bases from J, leaving 17 bases between. Germline V gene data show CDR1 as SEHNR and CDR2 as FQNEAQ (reference sequence). The CDR3 contains 16 residues. The CDR3 region has the DNA TGTGCCAGTCCTGAGGGGCCGGGGACTGGGGCCAACGTCCTGACTTTC. Its protein product is CASPEGPGTGANVLTF.

This clonotype occurred many times. The CDR3 DNA reads TGTGCCATCAGTGAGTCGGGGACAGGGACTAATGAAAAACTGTTTTTT. Translated, it gives CAISESGTGTNEKLFF. The chain joins TRBV10-3 to TRBJ1-4, with TRBD1 identical over 9 bases. Losses at the gene ends were 0 bases for V and 2 bases for J; bases not matched to a gene: 1. The CDR3 runs 16 residues. Looked up from germline, CDR1 is ENHRY and CDR2 is SYGVKD.

Ten or more counts support this clonotype. The chain links TRBV6-2 or TRBV6-3 to TRBJ2-7; TRBD1 might be the D (6 bases). The V gene lost 2 bases and the J gene lost 6 bases, with 8 bases spanning the gap. Germline V lookup: CDR1 MNHEY, CDR2 SVGEGT. The CDR3 loop spans 12 amino acids. The CDR3 protein is CASSYQQGEQYF. CDR3 DNA: TGTGCCAGCAGTTACCAACAGGGCGAGCAGTACTTC.

The chain employs TRBV6-1 and TRBJ1-2; D is possibly TRBD1 (5 bases). V was shortened by 5 bases and J by 8 bases, with 12 bases between the two germline ends. This CDR3 is built from 12 residues. CDR1 is MNHNS and CDR2 is SASEGT in the germline V gene. Here the CDR3 reads CASSPRQRGYTF. In DNA form, the CDR3 reads TGTGCCAGCAGTCCACGACAGAGGGGCTACACCTTC.

The chain carries TRBV20-1 and TRBJ2-2; D remains unclear. Germline V gene data show CDR1 as DFQATT and CDR2 as SNEGSKA (reference sequence). This CDR3 comprises 16 residues. V was shortened by 0 bases and J by 0 bases, with 11 bases between the two germline ends. The CDR3 nucleotides are TGCAGTGCTAGAGATCGCAGGAACGCGAACACCGGGGAGCTGTTTTTT. As protein: CSARDRRNANTGELFF.

The rearrangement links TRBV4-1 to TRBJ2-7; 8 bases line up with TRBD1. The CDR3 extends over 19 amino acids. Germline-derived CDR1 and CDR2 are MGHRA and YSYEKL. V lost 4 bases to trimming and J lost 3 bases; unmatched junction nucleotides: 20. CDR3: CASSLTLSLKDREGYEQYF. The CDR3 DNA reads as TGCGCCAGCAGCCTAACACTAAGTCTTAAGGACAGGGAAGGCTACGAGCAGTACTTC.

This clonotype was observed a few times. A read error is possible here, since a much larger clone lies one base away. The conserved closing phenylalanine or tryptophan is absent in this CDR3, likely reflecting a read error. The V and J genes are TRBV28 and TRBJ1-1; D unresolved. Germline V gene lookup returns CDR1 MDHEN and CDR2 SYDVKM. Trimming pared 3 bases from V and 4 bases from J, leaving 15 bases between. This CDR3 has 15 amino acids. The DNA of the CDR3 is TGTGCCAGCAGTTTGAGGACCCGGTGGAGCACTGAAGCTTTCGTT. Translating it yields CASSLRTRWSTEAFV.

The V call is TRBV2, the J call TRBJ2-5; 7 bases map to TRBD1. CDR1 and CDR2 from the germline V gene are SNHLY and FYNNEI. The CDR3 contains 14 residues. With 7 bases clipped from V and 1 base from J, the junction kept 6 bases outside the gene matches. Here the CDR3 DNA reads TGTGCCAGCACACTCCGGGACAGCCAAGAGACCCAGTACTTC. Protein sequence: CASTLRDSQETQYF.

DNA for the CDR3: TGTGCCAGCTCACCACCGGCGGGGACGGGGAATGAGCAGTTCTTC. This encodes CASSPPAGTGNEQFF. The chain recombines TRBV18 with TRBJ2-1, with a weak D call TRBD2 (6 bases). Deletions cut 0 bases from V and 7 bases from J, with 13 bases between. The CDR3 totals 15 residues. Germline assignment: CDR1 KGHSH and CDR2 LQKENI.

The rearrangement joins TRBV5-1 to TRBJ1-2; D ambiguous. Trimming cost V 4 bases and J 6 bases, with 16 bases left between them. Germline V gene sequence: CDR1 SGHRS, CDR2 YFSETQ. This CDR3 region has 14 residues. The CDR3 bases are TGCGCCAGCAGCCCCAGCCGGGATGGCCATGGCTACACCTTC. Protein: CASSPSRDGHGYTF.

There are many counts of this clonotype. This sequence joins TRBV12-3 or TRBV12-4 and TRBJ1-6; TRBD1 might be the D (5 bases). The V end was cut by 5 bases, the J end by 4 bases, with 12 bases between. The CDR3 is made up of 15 amino acids. CDR3 bases: TGTGCCAGCAGTCCTCAGGGACTGTATAATTCACCCCTCCACTTT. Translating it yields CASSPQGLYNSPLHF.

This clonotype was detected ten times or more. This chain links TRBV10-3 with TRBJ1-2; D not certain. The CDR3 spans 13 residues. V was shortened by 5 bases and J by 7 bases, with 14 bases between the two germline ends. Germline lookup yields CDR1 ENHRY and CDR2 SYGVKD. CDR3 region: CAISPILETGYTF. For the CDR3, the DNA is TGTGCCATCAGTCCGATTTTAGAAACTGGCTACACCTTC.

This clonotype turned up a few times. This chain connects TRBV7-9 to TRBJ1-1, with D hard to call. The CDR3 has 12 residues. V lost 4 bases and J lost 6, with 9 bases in between. Germline V lookup: CDR1 SEHNR, CDR2 FQNEAQ (reference sequence). CDR3 sequence: CASSSLEPEAFF. The DNA of the CDR3 is TGTGCCAGCAGCTCCCTTGAGCCTGAAGCTTTCTTT.

This clonotype appeared many times. The chain recombines TRBV7-2 with TRBJ2-3; 7 bases fit TRBD2. The CDR3 is 16 residues long. Unmatched junction bases numbered 4, after V lost 0 bases and J lost 1 base. The germline CDR1 and CDR2 sequences are SGHTA and FQGNSA. CDR3 nucleotides: TGTGCCAGCAGCTTAGCCACTAGCGAGGGCACAGATACGCAGTATTTT. This translates into CASSLATSEGTDTQYF.